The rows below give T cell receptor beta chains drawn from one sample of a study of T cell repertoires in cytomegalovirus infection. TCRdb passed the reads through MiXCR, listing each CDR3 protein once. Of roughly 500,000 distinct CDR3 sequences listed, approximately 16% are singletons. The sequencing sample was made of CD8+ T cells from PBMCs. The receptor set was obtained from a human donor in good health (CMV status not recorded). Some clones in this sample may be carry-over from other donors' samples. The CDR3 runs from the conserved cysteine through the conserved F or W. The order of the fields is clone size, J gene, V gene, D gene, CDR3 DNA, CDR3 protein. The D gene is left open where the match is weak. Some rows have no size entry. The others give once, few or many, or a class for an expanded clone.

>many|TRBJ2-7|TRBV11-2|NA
TGTGCCAGCAGCTCCGAGGACTACGAGCAGTACTTC
CASSSEDYEQYF
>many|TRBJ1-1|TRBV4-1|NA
TGCGCCAGCAGCCAAGGTCGTGCTGAAGCTTTCTTT
CASSQGRAEAFF
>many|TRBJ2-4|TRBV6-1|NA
TGTGCCAGCTCACCGCCGCCAGTATGGAACATTCAGTACTTC
CASSPPPVWNIQYF
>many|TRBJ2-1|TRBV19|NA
TGTGCCAGTACCCCTAGGGGGGGTGAGCAGTTCTTC
CASTPRGGEQFF
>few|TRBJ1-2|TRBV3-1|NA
TGTGCCAGCAGCCGATCGTATAGTGGGGACAACTATGGCTACACCTTC
CASSRSYSGDNYGYTF
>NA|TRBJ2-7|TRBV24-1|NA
TGTGCCACCAGTGATTTCCCCTACGAGCAGTACTTC
CATSDFPYEQYF
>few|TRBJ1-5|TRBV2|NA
TGTGCCAGCAGTGAGGAGAGGGGCGCGAATATCAATCAGCCCCAGCATTTT
CASSEERGANINQPQHF
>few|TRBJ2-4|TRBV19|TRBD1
TGTGCCAGTAGTATAGAGGCCAGGGGGTCGGCCAAAAACATTCAGTACTTC
CASSIEARGSAKNIQYF
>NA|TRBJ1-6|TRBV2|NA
TGTGCCAGCAGTACCTTGGACGGATATAATTCACCCCTCCACTTT
CASSTLDGYNSPLHF
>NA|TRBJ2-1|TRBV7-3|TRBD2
TGTGCCAGCAGCTTACTAGCGGGGGGGATCTATGAGCAGTTCTTC
CASSLLAGGIYEQFF
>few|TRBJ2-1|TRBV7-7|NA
TGTGCCAGCAGCCCCACTTGGGGGGCGACCCACAATGAGCAGTTCTTC
CASSPTWGATHNEQFF
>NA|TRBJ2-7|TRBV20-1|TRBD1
TGCAGTGCTACCGACAGGGAAGCTTCCTACGAGCAGTACTTC
CSATDREASYEQYF
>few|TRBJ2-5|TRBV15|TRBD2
TGTGCCACCGGGGTCGGGACTAGCGGGGGGGCAGAGACCCAGTACTTC
CATGVGTSGGAETQYF
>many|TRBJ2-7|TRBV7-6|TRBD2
TGTGCCAGCAGCTTAGCCACTAGCGGGGGCTACGAGCAGTACTTC
CASSLATSGGYEQYF
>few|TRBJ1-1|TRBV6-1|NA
TGTGCCAGCAGTGAACAGGGAGGGGTCACTGAAGCTTTCTTT
CASSEQGGVTEAFF
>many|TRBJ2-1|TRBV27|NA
TGTGCCAGCAGTTTTTCCAGGGGAGGGAATGAGCAGTTCTTC
CASSFSRGGNEQFF
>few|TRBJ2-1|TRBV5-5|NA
TGTGCCAGCAGTTTAGAAGCGGTCGTGCAGTTCTTC
CASSLEAVVQFF
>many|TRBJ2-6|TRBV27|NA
TGTGCCAGCAGTTTATTGACGTACTCTGGGGCCAACGTCCTGACTTTC
CASSLLTYSGANVLTF
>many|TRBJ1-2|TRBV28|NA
TGTGCCAGCGCCAGTGAAGGATGGTATGGCTACACCTTC
CASASEGWYGYTF
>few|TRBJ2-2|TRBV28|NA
TGTGCCAGCTTCTCCCGGACTGCGAACACCGGGGAGCTGTTTTTT
CASFSRTANTGELFF
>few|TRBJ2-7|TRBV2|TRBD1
TGTGCCAGCAGTGTCGGGACAGGGGGGACCTACGAGCAGTACTTC
CASSVGTGGTYEQYF
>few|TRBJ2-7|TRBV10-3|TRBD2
TGTGCCATCAGTGAGTCGGGACTAGCGTACGAGCAGTACTTC
CAISESGLAYEQYF
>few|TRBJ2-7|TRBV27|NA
TGTGCCAGCAGTCCCCAGGGCCGGCTTTACGAGCAGTACTTC
CASSPQGRLYEQYF
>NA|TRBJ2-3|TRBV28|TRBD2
TGTGCCAGCAGTTTATGGGGGGGACTAGCGGGAGCCACAGATACGCAGTATTTT
CASSLWGGLAGATDTQYF
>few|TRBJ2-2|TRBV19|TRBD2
TGTGCCAGTTGGCCCGTCGGACTAGCGGGGGGGATGAACACCGGGGAGCTGTTTTTT
CASWPVGLAGGMNTGELFF
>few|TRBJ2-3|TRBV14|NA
TGTGCCAGCAGCCAAGATACCCTGACAGATACGCAGTATTTT
CASSQDTLTDTQYF
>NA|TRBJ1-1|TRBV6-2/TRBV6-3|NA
TGTGCCAGCAGGTATTCCCAGGGGAATGAAGCTTTCTTT
CASRYSQGNEAFF
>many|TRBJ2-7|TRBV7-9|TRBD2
TGTGCCAGCGGACTAGCGGACATATACGAGCAGTACTTC
CASGLADIYEQYF
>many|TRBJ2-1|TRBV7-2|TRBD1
TGTGCCAGCAGCTCCAGGGGGCTGGGTCCAAATGAGCAGTTCTTC
CASSSRGLGPNEQFF
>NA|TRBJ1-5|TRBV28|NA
TGTGCCAGCGAGGACAGTCTAAGGGTGTATAGCAATCAGCCCCAGCATTTT
CASEDSLRVYSNQPQHF
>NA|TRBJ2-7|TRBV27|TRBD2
TGTGCCAGCAGTTTAGCTCGTAGCGGGATCTACGAGCAGTACTTC
CASSLARSGIYEQYF
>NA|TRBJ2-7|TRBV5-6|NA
TGTGCCAGCAACCAGGGGGGGGGCTCCTACGAGCAGTACTTC
CASNQGGGSYEQYF
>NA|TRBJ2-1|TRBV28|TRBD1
TGTGCCAGCTTCCTACGGACAGGGGGCGCGGTTGATGAGCAGTTCTTC
CASFLRTGGAVDEQFF
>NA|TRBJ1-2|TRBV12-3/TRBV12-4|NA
TGTGCCAGCAGTTTTTCGGGAGCGCCTAACTATGGCTACACCTTC
CASSFSGAPNYGYTF
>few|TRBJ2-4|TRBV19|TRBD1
TGTGCCAGTAGTTCCACAGGGGATCCCAAAAACATTCAGTACTTC
CASSSTGDPKNIQYF
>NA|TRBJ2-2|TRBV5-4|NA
TGTGCCAGCAGCTTCGACAGCCGGCCCCGGGAGCTGTTTTTT
CASSFDSRPRELFF
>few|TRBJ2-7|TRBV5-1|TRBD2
TGCGCCAGCAGCTTGATCGTGGGAGGGCGAGGCGAGCAGTACTTC
CASSLIVGGRGEQYF
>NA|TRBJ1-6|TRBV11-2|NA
TGTGCCAGCAGCTTAATTACAGGGATGAATTCACCCCTCCACTTT
CASSLITGMNSPLHF
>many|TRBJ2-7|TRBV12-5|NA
TGTGCTAGTGGCCTCCTGAACGAGCAGTACTTC
CASGLLNEQYF
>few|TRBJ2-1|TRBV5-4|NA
TGTGCCAGCAGTTCCCGACAGGCCCTCTTCTTC
CASSSRQALFF
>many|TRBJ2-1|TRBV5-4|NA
TGTGCCAGCAGCCGCCCGGACTCCAGCTACAATGAGCAGTTCTTC
CASSRPDSSYNEQFF
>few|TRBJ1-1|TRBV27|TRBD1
TGTGCCAGCAAGGACAGGGGGTCGAACACTGAAGCTTTCTTT
CASKDRGSNTEAFF
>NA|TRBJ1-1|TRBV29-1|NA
TGCAGCACCTGGAAGAACACTGAAGCTTTCTTT
CSTWKNTEAFF
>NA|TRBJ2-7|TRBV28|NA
TGTGCCAGCAGTTTCCTTCCTTTTTCTAAGGGCGCGCAGGACTTC
CASSFLPFSKGAQDF
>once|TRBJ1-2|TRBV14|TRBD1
TGTGCCAGCAGCCGTGGAGTAGGGACAGGGGTTCTATATGGCTATGGCTACACCTTC
CASSRGVGTGVLYGYGYTF
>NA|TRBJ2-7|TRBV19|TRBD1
TGTGCCAGTAGTCCAGACAGGGGGCTAACCTACGAGCAGTACTTC
CASSPDRGLTYEQYF
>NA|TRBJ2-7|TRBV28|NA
TGTGCCAGCAGTTTAGATCTGTTATACGAGCAGTACTTC
CASSLDLLYEQYF
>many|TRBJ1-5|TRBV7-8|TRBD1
TGTGCCAGCAGCTTGGGGACAGCTCAGCCCCAGCATTTT
CASSLGTAQPQHF
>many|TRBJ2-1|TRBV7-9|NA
TGTGCCAGCCAGTGGGGCAATGAGCAGTTCTTC
CASQWGNEQFF
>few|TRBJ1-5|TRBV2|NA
TGTGCCAGCAGTGAAGGGTTGGCCGCTTATAGCAATCAGCCCCAGCATTTT
CASSEGLAAYSNQPQHF
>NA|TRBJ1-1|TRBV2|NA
TGTGCCAGCAGTGGCAGTGAAGCTTTCTTT
CASSGSEAFF